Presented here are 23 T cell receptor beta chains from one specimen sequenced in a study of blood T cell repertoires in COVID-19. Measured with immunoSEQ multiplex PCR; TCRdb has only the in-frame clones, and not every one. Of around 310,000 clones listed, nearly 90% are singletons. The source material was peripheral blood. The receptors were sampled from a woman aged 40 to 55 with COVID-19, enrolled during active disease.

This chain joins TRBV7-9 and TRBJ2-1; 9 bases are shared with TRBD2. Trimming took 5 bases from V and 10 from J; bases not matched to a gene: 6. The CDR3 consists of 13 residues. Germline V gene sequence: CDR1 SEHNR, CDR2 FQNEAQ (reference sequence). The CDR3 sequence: CASSRLAEDEQFF. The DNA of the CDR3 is TGTGCCAGCAGCCGACTAGCGGAAGACGAGCAGTTCTTC.

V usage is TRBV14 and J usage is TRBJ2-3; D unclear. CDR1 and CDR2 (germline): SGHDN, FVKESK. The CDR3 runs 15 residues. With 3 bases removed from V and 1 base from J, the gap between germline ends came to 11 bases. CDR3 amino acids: CASSQMTGGTDTQYF. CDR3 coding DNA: TGTGCCAGCAGCCAGATGACGGGTGGCACAGATACGCAGTATTTT.

The CDR3 is CASSVDQRRYNEQFF. The CDR3, as DNA: TGTGCCAGCAGCGTAGATCAGCGGAGGTACAATGAGCAGTTCTTC. The J gene is TRBJ2-1, the V gene TRBV9, with a weak D call TRBD2 (5 bases). Germline-derived CDR1 and CDR2 are SGDLS and YYNGEE. The CDR3 has 15 residues. V was cut by 0 bases and J by 4 bases, with 11 bases left in between.

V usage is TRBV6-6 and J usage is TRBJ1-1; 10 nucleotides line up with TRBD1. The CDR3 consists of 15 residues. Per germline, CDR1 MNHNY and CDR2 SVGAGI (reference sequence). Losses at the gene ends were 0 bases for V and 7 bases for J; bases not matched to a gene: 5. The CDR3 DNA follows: TGTGCCAGCAGTTACTCCGACCGGGACAGGGGTGAAGCTTTCTTT. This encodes CASSYSDRDRGEAFF.

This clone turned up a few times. The CDR3 spells CASTNGGVETQYF. As DNA, the CDR3 is TGTGCCAGCACCAACGGGGGGGTTGAGACCCAGTACTTC. The rearrangement links TRBV12-3 or TRBV12-4 to TRBJ2-5; 8 nucleotides match TRBD2. The CDR3 runs to 13 residues. V trimming: 7 bases; J trimming: 5 bases; junction bases outside the gene matches: 6.

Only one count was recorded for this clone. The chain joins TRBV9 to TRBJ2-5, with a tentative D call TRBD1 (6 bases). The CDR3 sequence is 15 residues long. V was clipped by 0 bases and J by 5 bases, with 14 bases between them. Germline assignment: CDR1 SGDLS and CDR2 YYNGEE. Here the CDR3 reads CASSVVPTGSETQYF. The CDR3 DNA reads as TGTGCCAGCAGCGTAGTACCCACAGGGTCGGAGACCCAGTACTTC.

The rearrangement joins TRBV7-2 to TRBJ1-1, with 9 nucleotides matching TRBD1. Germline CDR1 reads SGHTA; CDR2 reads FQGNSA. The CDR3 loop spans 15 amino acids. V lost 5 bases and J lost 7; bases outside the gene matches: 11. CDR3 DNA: TGTGCCAGCAGCCAGCGGACAGGGGCCGGGGGTGAAGCTTTCTTT. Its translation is CASSQRTGAGGEAFF.

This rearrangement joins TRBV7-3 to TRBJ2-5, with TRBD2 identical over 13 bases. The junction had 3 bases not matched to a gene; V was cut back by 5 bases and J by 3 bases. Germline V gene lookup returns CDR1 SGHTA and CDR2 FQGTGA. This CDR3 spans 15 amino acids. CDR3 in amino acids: CASSAGTSGEETQYF. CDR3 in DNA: TGTGCCAGCAGCGCGGGGACTAGCGGGGAAGAGACCCAGTACTTC.

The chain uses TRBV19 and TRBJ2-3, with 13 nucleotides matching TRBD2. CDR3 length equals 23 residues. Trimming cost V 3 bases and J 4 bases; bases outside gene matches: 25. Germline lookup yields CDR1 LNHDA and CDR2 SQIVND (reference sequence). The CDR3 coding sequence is TGTGCCAGTAGTATCGAAATGATGGGTTGGACTAGCGGGAGCTGGGTACCCCCAGATACGCAGTATTTT. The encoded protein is CASSIEMMGWTSGSWVPPDTQYF. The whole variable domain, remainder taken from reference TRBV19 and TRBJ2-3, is DGGITQSPKYLFRKEGQNVTLSCEQNLNHDAMYWYRQDPGQGLRLIYYSQIVNDFQKGDIAEGYSVSREKKESFPLTVTSAQKNPTAFYLCASSIEMMGWTSGSWVPPDTQYFGPGTRLTVL.

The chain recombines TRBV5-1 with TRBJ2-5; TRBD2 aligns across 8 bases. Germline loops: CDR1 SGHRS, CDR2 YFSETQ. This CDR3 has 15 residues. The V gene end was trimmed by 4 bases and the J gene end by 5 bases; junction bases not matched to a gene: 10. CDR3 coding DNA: TGCGCCAGCAGCGGAGTTAGCGGGGCTGGGGAGACCCAGTACTTC. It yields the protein CASSGVSGAGETQYF. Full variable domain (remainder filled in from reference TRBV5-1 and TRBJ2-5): KAGVTQTPRYLIKTRGQQVTLSCSPISGHRSVSWYQQTPGQGLQFLFEYFSETQRNKGNFPGRFSGRQFSNSRSEMNVSTLELGDSALYLCASSGVSGAGETQYFGPGTRLLVL.

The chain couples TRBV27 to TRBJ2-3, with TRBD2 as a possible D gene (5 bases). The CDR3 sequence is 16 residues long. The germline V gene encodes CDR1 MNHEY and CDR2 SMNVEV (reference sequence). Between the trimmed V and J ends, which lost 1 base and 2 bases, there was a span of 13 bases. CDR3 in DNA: TGTGCCAGCAGTTTATTAGGCGGGTTCCTCACAGATACGCAGTATTTT. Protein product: CASSLLGGFLTDTQYF.

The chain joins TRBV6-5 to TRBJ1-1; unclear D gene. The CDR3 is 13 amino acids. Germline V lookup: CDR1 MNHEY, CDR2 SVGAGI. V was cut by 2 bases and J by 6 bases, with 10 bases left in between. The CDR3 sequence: CASSYDAGSEAFF. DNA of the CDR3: TGTGCCAGCAGTTACGACGCAGGTTCTGAAGCTTTCTTT.

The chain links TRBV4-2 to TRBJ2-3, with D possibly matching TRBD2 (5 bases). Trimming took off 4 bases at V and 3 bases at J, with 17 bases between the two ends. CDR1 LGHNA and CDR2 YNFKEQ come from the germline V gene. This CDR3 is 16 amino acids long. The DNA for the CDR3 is TGTGCCAGCAGCCTCCTCCCCGGGGTACGAACAGATACGCAGTATTTT. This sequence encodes CASSLLPGVRTDTQYF.

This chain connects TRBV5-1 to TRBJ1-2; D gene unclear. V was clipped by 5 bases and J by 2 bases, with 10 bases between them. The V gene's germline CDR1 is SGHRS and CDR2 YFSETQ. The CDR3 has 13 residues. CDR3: CASRISRNYGYTF. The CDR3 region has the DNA TGCGCCAGCAGAATAAGTAGAAACTATGGCTACACCTTC.

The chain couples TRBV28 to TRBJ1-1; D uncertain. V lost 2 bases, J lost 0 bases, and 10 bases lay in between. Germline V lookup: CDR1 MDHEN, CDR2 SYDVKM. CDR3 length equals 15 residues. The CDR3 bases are TGTGCCAGCAGTTTAATGTCGGGGATGAACACTGAAGCTTTCTTT. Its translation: CASSLMSGMNTEAFF.

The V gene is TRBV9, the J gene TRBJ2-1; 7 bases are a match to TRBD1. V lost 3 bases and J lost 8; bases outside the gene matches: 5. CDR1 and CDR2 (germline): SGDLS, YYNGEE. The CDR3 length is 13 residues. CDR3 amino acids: CASSEQGIHEQFF. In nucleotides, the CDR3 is TGTGCCAGCAGCGAACAGGGGATACATGAGCAGTTCTTC.

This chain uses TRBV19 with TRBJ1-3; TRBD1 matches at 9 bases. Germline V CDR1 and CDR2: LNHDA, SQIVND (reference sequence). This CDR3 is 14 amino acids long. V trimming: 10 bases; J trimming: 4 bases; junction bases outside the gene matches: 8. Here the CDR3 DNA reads TGTGCCACGCAACAGGGGGCGAGCGGAAACACCATATATTTT. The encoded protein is CATQQGASGNTIYF. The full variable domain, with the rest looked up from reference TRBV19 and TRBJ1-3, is DGGITQSPKYLFRKEGQNVTLSCEQNLNHDAMYWYRQDPGQGLRLIYYSQIVNDFQKGDIAEGYSVSREKKESFPLTVTSAQKNPTAFYLCATQQGASGNTIYFGEGSWLTVV.

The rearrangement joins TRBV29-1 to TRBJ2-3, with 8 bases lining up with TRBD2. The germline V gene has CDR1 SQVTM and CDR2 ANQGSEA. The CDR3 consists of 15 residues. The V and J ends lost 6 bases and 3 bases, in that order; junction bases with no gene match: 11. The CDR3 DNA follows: TGCAGCGTACCCCCCGGGGGGGCCCCGACAGATACGCAGTATTTT. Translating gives CSVPPGGAPTDTQYF.

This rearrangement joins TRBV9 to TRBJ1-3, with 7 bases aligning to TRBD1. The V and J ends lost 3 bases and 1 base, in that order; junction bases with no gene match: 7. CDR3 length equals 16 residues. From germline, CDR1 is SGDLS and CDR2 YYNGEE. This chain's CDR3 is CASSERQGISGNTIYF. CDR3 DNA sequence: TGTGCCAGCAGCGAGCGACAGGGCATTTCTGGAAACACCATATATTTT.

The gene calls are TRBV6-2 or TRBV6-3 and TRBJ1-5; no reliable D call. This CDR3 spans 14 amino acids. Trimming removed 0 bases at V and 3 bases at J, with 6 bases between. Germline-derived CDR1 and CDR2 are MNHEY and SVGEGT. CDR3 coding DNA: TGTGCCAGCAGTTACTCGCGAGTCAATCAGCCCCAGCATTTT. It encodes CASSYSRVNQPQHF.

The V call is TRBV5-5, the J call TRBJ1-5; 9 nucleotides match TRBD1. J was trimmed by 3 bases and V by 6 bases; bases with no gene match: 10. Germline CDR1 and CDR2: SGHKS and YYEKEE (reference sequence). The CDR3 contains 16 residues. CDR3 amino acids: CASIPGQGWVNQPQHF. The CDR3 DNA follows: TGTGCCAGCATCCCGGGACAGGGATGGGTCAATCAGCCCCAGCATTTT.

CDR3 bases: TGTGCCAGCAGTTACATGATGACAGAGAATAATTCACCCCTCCACTTT. It specifies CASSYMMTENNSPLHF. The J gene is TRBJ1-6, the V gene TRBV6-5, with a tentative D call TRBD1 (5 bases). The CDR3 loop spans 16 amino acids. Trimming stripped 2 bases from V and 5 bases from J, with 13 bases between. Germline assignment: CDR1 MNHEY and CDR2 SVGAGI.

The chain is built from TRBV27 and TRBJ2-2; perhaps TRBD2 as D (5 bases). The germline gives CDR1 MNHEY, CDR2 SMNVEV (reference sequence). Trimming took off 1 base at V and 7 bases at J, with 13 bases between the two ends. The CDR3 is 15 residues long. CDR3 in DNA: TGTGCCAGCAGTTTATATCCTAGCCGGGGCGGGGAGCTGTTTTTT. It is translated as CASSLYPSRGGELFF.